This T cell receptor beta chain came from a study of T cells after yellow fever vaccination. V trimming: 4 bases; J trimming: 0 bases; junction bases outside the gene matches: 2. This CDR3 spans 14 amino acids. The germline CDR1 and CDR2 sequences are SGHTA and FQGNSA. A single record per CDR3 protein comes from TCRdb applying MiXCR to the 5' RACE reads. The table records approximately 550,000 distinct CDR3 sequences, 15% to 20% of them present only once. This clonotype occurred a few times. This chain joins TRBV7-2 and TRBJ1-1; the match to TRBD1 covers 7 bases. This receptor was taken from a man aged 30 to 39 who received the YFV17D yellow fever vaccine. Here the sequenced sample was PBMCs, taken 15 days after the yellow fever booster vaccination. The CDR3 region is CASSWGQMNTEAFF. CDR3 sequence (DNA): TGTGCCAGCAGCTGGGGACAGATGAACACTGAAGCTTTCTTT.